Following are 21 T cell receptor beta chains from one sample sequenced in a study of a mutant IDH1 vaccine in newly diagnosed glioma. Assay: immunoSEQ multiplex PCR; the TCRdb copy retains only in-frame clones and omits some. This table has 65,000 or so clones, 80% to 90% appearing once. The antigens of these receptors remain unknown. Time point noted: week 23, last vaccination. Each vaccine dose was 300 ug of mutant IDH1 20-mer peptide, with topical imiquimod. Material: PBMCs, obtained from a glioma patient whose treatment included an IDH1 peptide vaccine. The receptors were sampled from a man under 40 with glioma.

This chain connects TRBV7-2 to TRBJ1-6, with 7 bases aligning to TRBD1. Germline loops: CDR1 SGHTA, CDR2 FQGNSA. This CDR3 has 15 residues. V dropped 2 bases and J dropped 5; count of bases not matched to a gene: 3. The CDR3 nucleotides read TGTGCCAGCAGCTTACTAGACAGGGATAATTCACCCCTCCACTTT. As protein: CASSLLDRDNSPLHF.

The V call is TRBV6-1, the J call TRBJ1-6; 8 positions match TRBD1. The CDR3 runs to 12 residues. V lost 4 bases to trimming and J lost 19 bases; unmatched junction nucleotides: 9. The V gene's germline CDR1 is MNHNS and CDR2 SASEGT. The CDR3 bases are TGTGCCAGCAGTGCCTTAGGACAGGGAGTTCACTTT. The encoded protein is CASSALGQGVHF.

This chain joins TRBV27 and TRBJ1-1; a weak D match, TRBD1 (6 bases). The ends were cut back, 1 base at V and 5 bases at J, with 17 bases in the middle. The CDR3 consists of 16 residues. From germline, CDR1 is MNHEY and CDR2 SMNVEV (reference sequence). The CDR3 is CASSLYSGGAGTEAFF. The CDR3 bases are TGTGCCAGCAGTTTATATAGCGGGGGGGCTGGGACTGAAGCTTTCTTT.

This clone was counted between two and nine times. A junction boundary mismatches the germline segment, possibly from a read error. This chain links TRBV19 with TRBJ1-1; the D gene is possibly TRBD1 (6 bases). This CDR3 contains 11 residues. CDR1 LNHDA and CDR2 SQIVND come from the germline V gene (reference sequence). The CDR3 loop is CASSIGPTGTF. CDR3 in DNA: TGTGCCAGTAGTATAGGCCCGACAGGCACCTTT. The complete variable domain, with remaining parts taken from reference TRBV19 and TRBJ1-1, reads DGGITQSPKYLFRKEGQNVTLSCEQNLNHDAMYWYRQDPGQGLRLIYYSQIVNDFQKGDIAEGYSVSREKKESFPLTVTSAQKNPTAFYLCASSIGPTGTFGQGTRLTVV.

The rearrangement joins TRBV6-1 to TRBJ2-7; 10 positions agree with TRBD2. This CDR3 has 16 residues. Germline CDR1 is MNHNS and CDR2 is SASEGT. The V gene end was trimmed by 4 bases and the J gene end by 0 bases; junction bases not matched to a gene: 6. The CDR3 loop reads CASSGVAGGYSYEQYF. The DNA of the CDR3 is TGTGCCAGCAGTGGGGTAGCGGGGGGCTACTCCTACGAGCAGTACTTC.

The rearrangement uses TRBV2 and TRBJ2-1, with 11 bases aligning to TRBD2. CDR1 is SNHLY, CDR2 FYNNEI, per germline. The CDR3 consists of 16 residues. Losses at the gene ends were 4 bases for V and 7 bases for J; bases not matched to a gene: 9. The CDR3, as DNA: TGTGCCAGCAGTGGCTATGGGACTAGCGGAACGAATGAGCAGTTCTTC. It specifies CASSGYGTSGTNEQFF. The full variable domain, rest sourced from reference TRBV2 and TRBJ2-1, is EPEVTQTPSHQVTQMGQEVILRCVPISNHLYFYWYRQILGQKVEFLVSFYNNEISEKSEIFDDQFSVERPDGSNFTLKIRSTKLEDSAMYFCASSGYGTSGTNEQFFGPGTRLTVL.

The chain links TRBV5-5 to TRBJ1-3; D gene uncertain. Trimming removed 0 bases at V and 0 bases at J, with 7 bases between. Germline V gives CDR1 SGHKS, CDR2 YYEKEE (reference sequence). The length of the CDR3 is 15 residues. This CDR3 is CASSLVYISGNTIYF. CDR3 nucleotide sequence: TGTGCCAGCAGCTTGGTTTATATCTCTGGAAACACCATATATTTT.

The chain combines TRBV11-2 with TRBJ2-4; D gene ambiguous. Germline V gene data show CDR1 as SGHAT and CDR2 as FQNNGV. The CDR3 spans 16 residues. Trimming stripped 1 base from V and 0 bases from J, with 10 bases between. The CDR3 is CASSLGPSLAKNIQYF. CDR3 sequence (DNA): TGTGCCAGCAGCTTAGGGCCTTCCCTAGCCAAAAACATTCAGTACTTC.

V usage is TRBV5-5 and J usage is TRBJ1-5, with 12 bases aligning to TRBD1. V shed 3 bases and J 1 base; nucleotides not matched to a gene: 8. This CDR3 spans 18 amino acids. Germline CDR1 and CDR2: SGHKS and YYEKEE (reference sequence). The chain's CDR3 is CASSSGTGGGWSNQPQHF. The CDR3 bases are TGTGCCAGCAGCTCCGGGACAGGGGGCGGGTGGAGCAATCAGCCCCAGCATTTT. The complete variable domain, with remaining parts taken from reference TRBV5-5 and TRBJ1-5, reads DAGVTQSPTHLIKTRGQQVTLRCSPISGHKSVSWYQQVLGQGPQFIFQYYEKEERGRGNFPDRFSARQFPNYSSELNVNALLLGDSALYLCASSSGTGGGWSNQPQHFGDGTRLSIL.

V gene TRBV5-4 combines with J gene TRBJ2-5; 9 bases map to TRBD2. Germline assignment: CDR1 SGHNT and CDR2 YYREEE (reference sequence). The CDR3 consists of 16 residues. Trimming at V came to 4 bases and at J to 0 bases, leaving 7 bases not matched to a gene. This chain's CDR3 is CASSPTSGSYQETQYF. DNA of the CDR3: TGTGCCAGCAGCCCAACTAGCGGGTCGTACCAAGAGACCCAGTACTTC.

V gene TRBV2 combines with J gene TRBJ2-5; 7 bases are shared with TRBD1. Trimming cost V 5 bases and J 5 bases; bases outside gene matches: 11. The CDR3 length is 15 residues. CDR1 is SNHLY and CDR2 is FYNNEI in the germline V gene. Here the CDR3 reads CASSRQQGNKETQYF. Written as DNA, the CDR3 is TGTGCCAGCAGTAGACAACAGGGGAATAAGGAGACCCAGTACTTC. Combining the CDR3 with reference TRBV2 and TRBJ2-5 gives the whole variable domain EPEVTQTPSHQVTQMGQEVILRCVPISNHLYFYWYRQILGQKVEFLVSFYNNEISEKSEIFDDQFSVERPDGSNFTLKIRSTKLEDSAMYFCASSRQQGNKETQYFGPGTRLLVL.

The CDR3: CASSLPSRSNEQFF. CDR3 in DNA: TGTGCCAGCAGCCTCCCGAGTAGGTCCAATGAGCAGTTCTTC. The J gene is TRBJ2-1, the V gene TRBV5-4, with unresolved D. Germline V gene data show CDR1 as SGHNT and CDR2 as YYREEE (reference sequence). V was pared by 4 bases and J by 6 bases, with 14 bases between. The CDR3 extends over 14 amino acids.

The rearrangement uses TRBV28 and TRBJ1-6, with D maybe TRBD1 (6 bases). Per germline, CDR1 MDHEN and CDR2 SYDVKM. The CDR3 totals 14 residues. Trimming cost V 6 bases and J 9 bases, with 15 bases left between them. The CDR3 loop is CASREDRSGSPLHF. CDR3 DNA: TGTGCCAGCAGGGAAGACAGGTCGGGTTCACCCCTCCACTTT.

The chain couples TRBV2 to TRBJ2-7; perhaps TRBD1 as D (5 bases). This CDR3 spans 14 amino acids. Germline lookup yields CDR1 SNHLY and CDR2 FYNNEI. The ends were cut back, 5 bases at V and 0 bases at J, with 11 bases in the middle. The CDR3 region is CASSLRQRSYEQYF. The DNA for the CDR3 is TGTGCCAGCAGTCTGCGACAGCGCTCCTACGAGCAGTACTTC. The full variable domain, completed using reference TRBV2 and TRBJ2-7, is EPEVTQTPSHQVTQMGQEVILRCVPISNHLYFYWYRQILGQKVEFLVSFYNNEISEKSEIFDDQFSVERPDGSNFTLKIRSTKLEDSAMYFCASSLRQRSYEQYFGPGTRLTVT.

The chain employs TRBV15 and TRBJ2-3; no clear D gene. Germline assignment: CDR1 LNHNV and CDR2 YYDKDF (reference sequence). The V end lost 0 bases, the J end lost 1 base, and 8 bases lay between the germline ends. The CDR3 extends over 15 amino acids. The CDR3 sequence is CATSRDRVGTDTQYF. For the CDR3, the DNA is TGTGCCACCAGCAGAGATCGAGTGGGCACAGATACGCAGTATTTT.

This chain uses TRBV4-1 with TRBJ1-5; 9 bases are a match to TRBD1. The V and J ends lost 0 bases and 3 bases, in that order; junction bases with no gene match: 6. CDR3 length: 17 amino acids. Germline V CDR1 and CDR2: MGHRA, YSYEKL. CDR3 DNA sequence: TGCGCCAGCAGCCAAGATATGGGGACAGGGATCAATCAGCCCCAGCATTTT. Translating gives CASSQDMGTGINQPQHF.

V is TRBV28 and J is TRBJ1-5; 9 bases line up with TRBD1. V lost 3 bases and J lost 5; bases outside the gene matches: 5. The length of the CDR3 is 15 residues. The germline V gene encodes CDR1 MDHEN and CDR2 SYDVKM. Written as DNA, the CDR3 is TGTGCCAGCAGTTTTACCGGGACAGGGTATCAGCCCCAGCATTTT. This codes for CASSFTGTGYQPQHF.

The chain couples TRBV12-5 to TRBJ2-2; 7 bases fit TRBD1. Germline CDR1 reads LGHNT; CDR2 reads FRNRAP. There are 15 residues in the CDR3. With V trimmed by 1 base and J by 4 bases, 3 bases remained unmatched. CDR3 sequence reads: CASGLGTGSTGELFF. The CDR3 nucleotides read TGTGCTAGTGGTTTGGGGACAGGAAGCACCGGGGAGCTGTTTTTT.

The chain couples TRBV28 to TRBJ2-7, with TRBD2 identical over 9 bases. This CDR3 contains 18 residues. The germline V gene encodes CDR1 MDHEN and CDR2 SYDVKM. V trimming: 6 bases; J trimming: 5 bases; junction bases outside the gene matches: 20. The chain's CDR3 is CASRVGGQRGANINEQYF. For the CDR3, the DNA is TGTGCCAGCAGAGTTGGTGGGCAGCGGGGGGCCAATATCAACGAGCAGTACTTC. Together with reference TRBV28 and TRBJ2-7, the CDR3 gives the full variable domain: DVKVTQSSRYLVKRTGEKVFLECVQDMDHENMFWYRQDPGLGLRLIYFSYDVKMKEKGDIPEGYSVSREKKERFSLILESASTNQTSMYLCASRVGGQRGANINEQYFGPGTRLTVT.

The chain joins TRBV6-1 to TRBJ1-3; TRBD1 is a possible D gene (5 bases). With 3 bases removed from V and 0 bases from J, the gap between germline ends came to 12 bases. The CDR3 has 16 residues. CDR1 is MNHNS, CDR2 SASEGT, per germline. The CDR3, as DNA: TGTGCCAGCAGTGAGGCAGGGACGATCTCTGGAAACACCATATATTTT. Protein: CASSEAGTISGNTIYF.

The gene calls are TRBV7-2 and TRBJ1-3, with D unresolved. CDR1 and CDR2 from the germline V gene are SGHTA and FQGNSA. The CDR3 is 17 residues long. Trimming took 1 base from V and 0 from J, leaving 13 bases between them. For the CDR3, the DNA is TGTGCCAGCAGCTTAGTGGGTCAGGTATCCTCTGGAAACACCATATATTTT. This translates into CASSLVGQVSSGNTIYF.